This is a list of T cell receptor beta chains from one sample in a study of blood T cells in healthy people across ages. TCRdb itself ran the 5' RACE reads through MiXCR, one entry per CDR3 protein. The data show about 570,000 distinct CDR3 sequences, 25% to 30% seen once. What was sequenced was blood. These receptors were collected from a woman in her seventies in good health. Each CDR3 is given with its conserved first and last residue. Each record gives: clone size, V gene, J gene, D gene, CDR3 protein, CDR3 DNA. D genes are given only for firm matches. Clone size is stated in some rows and not others, as once, few, many or a class when expanded.

>.|TRBV20-1|TRBJ2-5|TRBD1
CSADKTGGDQETQYF
TGCAGTGCGGACAAGACAGGGGGGGACCAAGAGACCCAGTACTTC
>.|TRBV7-6|TRBJ1-4|.
CASSLVLFEKLFF
TGTGCCAGCAGCTTAGTATTATTTGAAAAACTGTTTTTT
>.|TRBV4-2|TRBJ1-4|TRBD1
CASSHDRGRNEKLFF
TGTGCCAGCAGCCACGACAGGGGGCGAAATGAAAAACTGTTTTTT
>few|TRBV28|TRBJ2-3|.
CASSLTSILTQYF
TGTGCCAGCAGCTTAACTAGTATCTTGACGCAGTATTTT
>few|TRBV20-1|TRBJ2-5|TRBD1
CSARDRQGGRETQYF
TGCAGTGCTAGAGATCGACAGGGTGGACGAGAGACCCAGTACTTC
>.|TRBV5-1|TRBJ1-1|.
CASSRVRGGNTEAFF
TGCGCCAGCAGCCGGGTCCGGGGCGGAAACACTGAAGCTTTCTTT
>few|TRBV7-2|TRBJ2-1|.
CASSPGTEASEQFF
TGTGCCAGCAGCCCAGGGACGGAAGCGAGTGAGCAGTTCTTC
>few|TRBV18|TRBJ2-3|.
CASSQGLISTDTQYF
TGTGCCAGCTCACAAGGGTTGATCAGCACAGATACGCAGTATTTT
>few|TRBV7-9|TRBJ2-7|.
CTSSHSTGPEQYF
TGTACCAGCAGCCATTCAACAGGGCCCGAGCAGTACTTC
>.|TRBV5-1|TRBJ2-1|TRBD2
CASSSLLAGGHNEQFF
TGCGCCAGCAGCTCCCTACTAGCGGGGGGACACAATGAGCAGTTCTTC
>few|TRBV7-2|TRBJ2-3|TRBD2
CASSLVERGLLGTQYF
TGTGCCAGCAGCTTAGTTGAGCGGGGCCTGCTAGGTACGCAGTATTTT
>few|TRBV9|TRBJ2-5|TRBD2
CASSVRGEGGRQETQYF
TGTGCCAGCAGCGTACGCGGGGAGGGCGGTCGGCAAGAGACCCAGTACTTC
>few|TRBV7-8|TRBJ2-3|.
CASSLSGRGPDTQYF
TGTGCCAGCAGCTTATCTGGTCGAGGACCGGATACGCAGTATTTT
>.|TRBV7-9|TRBJ2-5|.
CASSLEGTRGETQYF
TGTGCCAGCAGCTTGGAGGGAACGCGGGGTGAGACCCAGTACTTC
>.|TRBV7-2|TRBJ1-2|.
CASSISLGGYTF
TGTGCCAGCAGCATATCCCTTGGGGGCTACACCTTC
>.|TRBV27|TRBJ1-1|.
CACSQNGRATEAFF
TGTGCCTGCAGCCAAAACGGACGGGCCACTGAAGCTTTCTTT
>few|TRBV2|TRBJ2-5|.
CASSESPGPETQYF
TGTGCCAGCAGTGAATCTCCAGGCCCCGAGACCCAGTACTTC
>.|TRBV6-1|TRBJ2-5|.
CASSPVSLVVGTQYF
TGTGCCAGCAGCCCTGTCTCCCTGGTTGTGGGGACCCAGTACTTC
>.|TRBV6-1|TRBJ1-2|TRBD1
CASSETGTGSYGYTF
TGTGCCAGCAGTGAAACCGGGACAGGAAGCTATGGCTACACCTTC
>.|TRBV15|TRBJ2-2|.
CATSRDYQTGELFF
TGTGCCACCAGCAGAGACTATCAGACCGGGGAGCTGTTTTTT
>.|TRBV12-3/TRBV12-4|TRBJ2-1|TRBD2
CASSRTSVRNEQFF
TGTGCCAGCAGTCGGACTAGCGTACGTAATGAGCAGTTCTTC
>few|TRBV7-2|TRBJ2-5|.
CASSARLQETQYF
TGTGCCAGCAGCGCGAGGCTGCAAGAGACCCAGTACTTC
>few|TRBV6-5|TRBJ2-2|TRBD1
CASSYPGQGASGELFF
TGTGCCAGCAGTTACCCCGGACAGGGGGCATCCGGGGAGCTGTTTTTT
>.|TRBV20-1|TRBJ1-1|.
CSAKVPGSSFTEAFF
TGCAGTGCTAAAGTCCCCGGGTCATCTTTCACTGAAGCTTTCTTT
>few|TRBV28|TRBJ2-3|TRBD2
CASGISGTSGGWRYF
TGTGCCAGCGGTATTTCCGGGACTAGCGGGGGGTGGAGGTATTTT
>.|TRBV6-2/TRBV6-3|TRBJ2-1|TRBD2
CASSYDRRGAYNEQFF
TGTGCCAGCAGTTACGATCGGCGGGGGGCGTACAATGAGCAGTTCTTC
>.|TRBV7-2|TRBJ2-3|.
CASSFTGLGTDTQYF
TGTGCCAGCAGCTTTACAGGGTTAGGGACAGATACGCAGTATTTT
>few|TRBV2|TRBJ2-7|.
CASSEAGSGGYEQYF
TGTGCCAGCAGTGAAGCAGGAAGCGGAGGATACGAGCAGTACTTC
>few|TRBV28|TRBJ2-4|.
CASSLWQGRQNIQYF
TGTGCCAGCAGTTTGTGGCAGGGTCGTCAAAACATTCAGTACTTC
>.|TRBV18|TRBJ2-1|.
CASSSQGGEYEQFF
TGTGCCAGCTCTTCTCAGGGTGGAGAGTACGAGCAGTTCTTC
>.|TRBV20-1|TRBJ2-3|.
CSGKGGTDTQYF
TGCAGTGGAAAAGGGGGCACAGATACGCAGTATTTT
>.|TRBV15|TRBJ1-2|TRBD1
CATSRGTGQGSGYGYTF
TGTGCCACCAGCAGAGGCACGGGACAGGGGTCCGGTTATGGCTACACCTTC
>few|TRBV20-1|TRBJ2-7|TRBD1
CSARGQGSGEQYF
TGCAGTGCTAGAGGACAGGGTTCGGGCGAGCAGTACTTC
>.|TRBV7-9|TRBJ2-3|.
CASSLDASTDTQYF
TGTGCCAGCAGCTTAGACGCTAGCACAGATACGCAGTATTTT
>few|TRBV10-3|TRBJ2-7|TRBD1
CAISLYRGVDEQYF
TGTGCCATCAGCCTATACAGGGGGGTTGACGAGCAGTACTTC
>few|TRBV10-3|TRBJ1-2|.
CAISETQGPKSGGYTF
TGTGCCATCAGTGAGACGCAGGGACCTAAGTCGGGCGGCTACACCTTC
>.|TRBV24-1|TRBJ2-3|.
CATSDLASDTQYF
TGTGCCACCAGTGATCTCGCATCTGATACGCAGTATTTT
>.|TRBV5-1|TRBJ2-5|TRBD2
CASSSTSGGLLVTQYF
TGCGCCAGCAGCTCAACTAGCGGGGGACTTCTGGTGACCCAGTACTTC
>.|TRBV29-1|TRBJ2-5|.
CSGLDGQETQYF
TGCAGCGGTTTGGACGGACAAGAGACCCAGTACTTC
>.|TRBV5-1|TRBJ2-4|.
CASSWDLGLTAQYF
TGCGCCAGCAGCTGGGACCTCGGGCTAACGGCTCAGTACTTC
>few|TRBV7-2|TRBJ2-7|.
CASSLERGETPYF
TGTGCCAGCAGCTTAGAACGCGGGGAGACCCCGTACTTC
>.|TRBV24-1|TRBJ2-7|TRBD1
CATSGPGQGVPYEQYF
TGTGCCACCAGTGGCCCGGGACAGGGGGTCCCCTACGAGCAGTACTTC
>once|TRBV20-1|TRBJ1-1|.
CSASGQLLNTEAFF
TGCAGTGCTAGTGGGCAGCTATTGAACACTGAAGCTTTCTTT
>few|TRBV7-2|TRBJ2-5|.
CASRLGGWETQYF
TGTGCCAGCAGGCTAGGGGGGTGGGAGACCCAGTACTTC
>many|TRBV4-3|TRBJ2-2|TRBD2
CASSQDLTSGTGELFF
TGCGCCAGCAGCCAAGATCTGACTAGCGGTACCGGGGAGCTGTTTTTT
>.|TRBV4-2|TRBJ1-2|.
CASSLTGGPTF
TGTGCCAGCAGCCTTACAGGAGGCCCTACCTTC
>.|TRBV18|TRBJ1-1|.
CASSPPGGVNTEAFF
TGTGCCAGCTCACCACCAGGAGGGGTGAACACTGAAGCTTTCTTT
>many|TRBV24-1|TRBJ2-5|.
CATGGAGETQYF
TGTGCCACCGGGGGGGCAGGCGAGACCCAGTACTTC
>.|TRBV4-3|TRBJ2-7|TRBD1
CASSLGTGYGEQYF
TGCGCCAGCAGCCTAGGGACAGGGTATGGCGAGCAGTACTTC
>.|TRBV20-1|TRBJ1-5|.
CSARDSRGGNQPQHF
TGCAGTGCTAGAGATAGCAGGGGTGGCAATCAGCCCCAGCATTTT
>.|TRBV20-1|TRBJ1-4|.
CSARDRPRGDEKLFF
TGCAGTGCTAGAGATCGACCGCGTGGGGATGAAAAACTGTTTTTT
>.|TRBV20-1|TRBJ2-3|.
CSAPRRGKTQYF
TGCAGTGCCCCAAGGAGGGGTAAAACGCAGTATTTT
>.|TRBV5-1|TRBJ2-5|.
CASSSRPERETQYF
TGCGCCAGCAGCTCTAGACCAGAACGGGAGACCCAGTACTTC
>.|TRBV12-3/TRBV12-4|TRBJ1-2|.
CASSRGPFYGYTF
TGTGCCAGCAGTCGAGGACCCTTCTATGGCTACACCTTC
>.|TRBV4-1|TRBJ1-1|.
CASSQPWVRGNTEAFF
TGCGCCAGCAGCCAACCCTGGGTCAGGGGGAACACTGAAGCTTTCTTT
>.|TRBV4-3|TRBJ1-6|.
CASSQATRTEYSPLHF
TGCGCCAGCAGCCAGGCAACCCGGACGGAGTATTCACCCCTCCACTTT
>.|TRBV7-2|TRBJ2-3|.
CASSPSGAPDTQYF
TGTGCCAGCAGCCCGTCCGGGGCCCCAGATACGCAGTATTTT
>few|TRBV9|TRBJ1-1|.
CASSVGPQAGTEAFF
TGTGCCAGCAGCGTAGGCCCGCAGGCCGGGACTGAAGCTTTCTTT
>few|TRBV20-1|TRBJ1-1|TRBD1
CSATPSPGAGGYSAEAFF
TGCAGTGCCACACCCTCCCCGGGGGCAGGGGGCTATAGTGCTGAAGCTTTCTTT
>.|TRBV10-3|TRBJ2-5|TRBD2
CAIRGLEETQYF
TGTGCCATCAGGGGACTAGAAGAGACCCAGTACTTC